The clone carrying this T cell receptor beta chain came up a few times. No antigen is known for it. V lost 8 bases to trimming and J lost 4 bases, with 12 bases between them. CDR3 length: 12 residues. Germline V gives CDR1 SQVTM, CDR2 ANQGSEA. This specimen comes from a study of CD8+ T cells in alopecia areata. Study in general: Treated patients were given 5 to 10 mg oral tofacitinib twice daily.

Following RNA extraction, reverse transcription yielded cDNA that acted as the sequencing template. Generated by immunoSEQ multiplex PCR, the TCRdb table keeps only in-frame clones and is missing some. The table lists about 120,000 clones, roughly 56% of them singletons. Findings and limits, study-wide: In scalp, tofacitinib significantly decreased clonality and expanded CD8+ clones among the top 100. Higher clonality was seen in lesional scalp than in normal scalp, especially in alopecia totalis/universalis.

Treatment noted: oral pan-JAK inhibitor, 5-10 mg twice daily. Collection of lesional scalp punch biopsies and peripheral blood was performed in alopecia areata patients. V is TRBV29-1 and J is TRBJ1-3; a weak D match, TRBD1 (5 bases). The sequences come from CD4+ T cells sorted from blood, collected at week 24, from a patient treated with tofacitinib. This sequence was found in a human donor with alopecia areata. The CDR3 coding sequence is TGCAGCTTCTGGGGGGAAGGAAACACCATATATTTT. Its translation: CSFWGEGNTIYF.